Listed below are T cell receptor beta chains from one sample, sequenced in a study of CD8 T cells in Susac syndrome. TCRdb ran MiXCR on the immunoSEQ multiplex PCR reads and lists one entry per CDR3 protein. The sample has 200,000 to 300,000 distinct CDR3 sequences; 80% to 95% are singletons. Material for sequencing was CD4+ T cells from PBMCs. These receptors were obtained from a human donor with multiple sclerosis. The CDR3 runs from the conserved cysteine through the conserved F or W.

TRBV28 | CASSSRTGSNEQFF
TRBV20-1 | CSAAAQGNSGNTIYF
TRBV10-2 | CASREGPHNEQFF
TRBV27 | CASSSGRNTEAFF
TRBV2 | CASRQGEDYGYTF
TRBV29-1 | CSVGDRGPYNEQFF
TRBV5-1 | CASSFLAGGITGELFF
TRBV15 | CATSSPGGVNTEAFF
TRBV20-1 | CSATGTAEAFF
TRBV4-1 | CASSQDDLNTGELFF
TRBV5-1 | CASSGLGSTEAFF
TRBV7-2 | CASSLDHSSPLHF
TRBV30 | CAWSVWARNYEQYF
TRBV6-5 | CASSYAQTRGTGDFLQETQYF
TRBV12-3/TRBV12-4 | CASSFSGLNTIYF
TRBV14 | CASSQAWSEAFF
TRBV9 | CASSVEGTGVGGNTIYF
TRBV18 | CASSPLREHTEAFF
TRBV30 | CAWRLHPRWRTNTEAFF
TRBV2 | CASSDVTVNTEAFF
TRBV5-1 | CASSSSIAGGPHNEQFF
TRBV20-1 | CSATGTGFDQPQHF